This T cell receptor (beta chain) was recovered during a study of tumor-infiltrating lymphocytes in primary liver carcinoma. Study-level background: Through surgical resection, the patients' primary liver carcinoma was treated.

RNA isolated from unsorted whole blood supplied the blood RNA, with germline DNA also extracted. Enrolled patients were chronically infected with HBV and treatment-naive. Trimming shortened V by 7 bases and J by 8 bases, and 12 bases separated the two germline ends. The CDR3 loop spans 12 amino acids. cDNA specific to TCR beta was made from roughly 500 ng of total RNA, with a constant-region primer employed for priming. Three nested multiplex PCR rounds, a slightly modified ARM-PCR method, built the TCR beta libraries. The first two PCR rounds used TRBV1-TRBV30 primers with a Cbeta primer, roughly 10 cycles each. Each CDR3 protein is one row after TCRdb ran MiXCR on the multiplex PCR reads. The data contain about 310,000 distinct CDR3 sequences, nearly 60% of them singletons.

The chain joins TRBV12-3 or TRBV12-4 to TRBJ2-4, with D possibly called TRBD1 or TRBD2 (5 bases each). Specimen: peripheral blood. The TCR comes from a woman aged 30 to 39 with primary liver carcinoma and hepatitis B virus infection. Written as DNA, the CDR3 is TGTGCCAGCACAACGGGACCCCACATTCAGTACTTC. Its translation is CASTTGPHIQYF.